This T cell receptor beta chain was captured in a study of T-cell memory formation after mild COVID-19. Whole-study context: TCR clusters were largely donor specific.

Trimming cost V 5 bases and J 4 bases; bases outside gene matches: 6. Germline-derived CDR1 and CDR2 are SGHTA and FQGNSA. The CDR3 has 14 residues. TCRdb re-called the 5' RACE reads with MiXCR, one entry per CDR3 protein. The sample holds under 700,000 distinct CDR3 sequences, 20% seen once. As concerns this clonotype: Its antigen is as yet unknown.

Whole-study results and caveats: Clones contracting over day 15 to 85 were CD4/CD8 balanced, with later expanders leaning CD4+.

The clonotype comes from an adult woman who had mild COVID-19 (a few samples of this study predate the infection). Cell type and time point are not known. The genes are TRBV7-2 and TRBJ1-2, with 8 positions matching TRBD1. The sample consisted of PBMCs or a T cell subset sorted from them (not recorded which). The CDR3 bases are TGTGCCAGCAGCCGTGGGACAGGAGGCTATGGCTACACCTTC. Residues: CASSRGTGGYGYTF.